The clone carrying this T cell receptor (beta chain) appeared a few times. The target antigen is unknown. This sample was included in a study of T cells after yellow fever vaccination. Background on the study: Fractions with few cells were prepared using SMART-Seq v4 Ultra Low Input.

Findings and limits, study-wide: The booster response re-showed most primary clones: around 96% CD4, around 90% CD8. Just a small share of clonotypes turned up in the CD4 compartment as well as the CD8 compartment.

The ends were cut back, 5 bases at V and 12 bases at J, with 11 bases in the middle. CDR1 and CDR2 from the germline V gene are LGHNA and YNFKEQ. The length of the CDR3 is 11 residues. The 5'RACE template-switching step produced TCR cDNA and added a universal primer site and UMIs. MiXCR was run by TCRdb on the 5' RACE reads, yielding one entry per CDR3 protein. The table has fewer than 400,000 distinct CDR3 sequences, roughly 10% seen once. The source is a man younger than 35 who received the YFV17D yellow fever vaccine. Source: CD4+ T cells sorted from PBMCs, taken 45 days after the yellow fever booster vaccination. This chain links TRBV4-2 with TRBJ2-4; no definite D call. The CDR3 loop reads CASSGILGQYF. Written as DNA, the CDR3 is TGTGCCAGCAGCGGGATTCTCGGTCAGTACTTC.